The subject of this entry is one TCR beta chain. Per the authors' pipeline: From reference gene primer amplification, estimates of nucleated cell counts were derived. Here immunoSEQ multiplex PCR was the method, and the copy in TCRdb shows in-frame clones only, minus some. Clonal size and the V and J genes are those of that table, whereas D and trimming came from the DNA. The data show approximately 150,000 clones, roughly 84% seen once. Germline loops: CDR1 MNHEY, CDR2 SVGAGI. The V and J ends lost 2 bases and 7 bases respectively, with 11 bases between them. The CDR3 spans 14 residues. These data are taken from a study of blood T cell repertoires in COVID-19.

V gene TRBV6-5 combines with J gene TRBJ1-4; possible D gene TRBD1, 5 bases. This TCR derives from a human donor in a cohort sampled during active COVID-19. Sequenced input: peripheral blood. The CDR3 nucleotides are TGTGCCAGCAGTTACGCAGGGCGGGGTGAAAAACTGTTTTTT. Encoded protein: CASSYAGRGEKLFF.